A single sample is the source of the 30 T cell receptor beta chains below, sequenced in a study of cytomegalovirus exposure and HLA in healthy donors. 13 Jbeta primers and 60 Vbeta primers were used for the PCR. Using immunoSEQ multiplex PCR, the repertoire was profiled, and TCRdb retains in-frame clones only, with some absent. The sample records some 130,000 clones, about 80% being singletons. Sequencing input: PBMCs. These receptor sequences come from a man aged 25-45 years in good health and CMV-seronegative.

The CDR3 region is CASSVDSEGQMNTEAFF. In DNA form, the CDR3 reads TGTGCCAGCAGCGTAGATAGTGAGGGACAGATGAACACTGAAGCTTTCTTT. This chain uses TRBV9 with TRBJ1-1, with 7 nucleotides matching TRBD1. Germline assignment: CDR1 SGDLS and CDR2 YYNGEE. With 0 bases clipped from V and 0 bases from J, the junction kept 8 bases outside the gene matches. The CDR3 runs 17 residues.

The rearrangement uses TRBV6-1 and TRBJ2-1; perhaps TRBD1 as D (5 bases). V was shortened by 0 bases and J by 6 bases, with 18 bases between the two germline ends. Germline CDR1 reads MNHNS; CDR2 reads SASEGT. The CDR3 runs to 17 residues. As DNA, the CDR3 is TGTGCCAGCAGTGAAGCGCTTCAGGGCTCATCGGGCAATGAGCAGTTCTTC. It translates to CASSEALQGSSGNEQFF.

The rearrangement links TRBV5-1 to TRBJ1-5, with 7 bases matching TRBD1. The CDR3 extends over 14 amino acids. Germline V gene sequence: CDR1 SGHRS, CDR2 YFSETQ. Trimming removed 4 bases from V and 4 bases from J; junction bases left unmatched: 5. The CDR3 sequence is CASSAGTVNQPQHF. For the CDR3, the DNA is TGCGCCAGCAGCGCCGGGACAGTAAATCAGCCCCAGCATTTT. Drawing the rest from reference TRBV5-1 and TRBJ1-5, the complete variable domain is KAGVTQTPRYLIKTRGQQVTLSCSPISGHRSVSWYQQTPGQGLQFLFEYFSETQRNKGNFPGRFSGRQFSNSRSEMNVSTLELGDSALYLCASSAGTVNQPQHFGDGTRLSIL.

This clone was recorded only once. CDR3 residues: CASAAWGGSSYEQYF. The CDR3 DNA sequence: TGTGCCAGCGCCGCCTGGGGGGGGAGTTCCTACGAGCAGTACTTC. This chain connects TRBV5-4 to TRBJ2-7, with 7 bases that match TRBD2. Germline V gives CDR1 SGHNT, CDR2 YYREEE (reference sequence). This CDR3 spans 15 amino acids. V lost 7 bases, J lost 1 base, and 11 bases stayed unmatched.

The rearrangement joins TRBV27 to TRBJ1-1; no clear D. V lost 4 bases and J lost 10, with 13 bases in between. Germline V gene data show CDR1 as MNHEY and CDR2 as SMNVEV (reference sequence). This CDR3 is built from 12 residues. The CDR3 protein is CASSYTPEAAFF. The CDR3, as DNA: TGTGCCAGCAGTTACACTCCCGAGGCAGCTTTCTTT.

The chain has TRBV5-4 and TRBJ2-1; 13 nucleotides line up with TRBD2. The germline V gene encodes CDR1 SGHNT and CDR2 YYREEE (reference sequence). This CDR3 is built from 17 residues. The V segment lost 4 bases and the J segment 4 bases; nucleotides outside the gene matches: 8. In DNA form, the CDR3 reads TGTGCCAGCAGCAGCGGGACTAGCGGGATCAAATACAATGAGCAGTTCTTC. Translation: CASSSGTSGIKYNEQFF.

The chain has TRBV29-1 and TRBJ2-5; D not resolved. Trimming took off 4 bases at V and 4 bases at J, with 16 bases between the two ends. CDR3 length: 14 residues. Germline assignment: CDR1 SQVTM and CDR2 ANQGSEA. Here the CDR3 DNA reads TGCAGCGTTGTAGAGCCCCCCGCAGGAGAGACCCAGTACTTC. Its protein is CSVVEPPAGETQYF.

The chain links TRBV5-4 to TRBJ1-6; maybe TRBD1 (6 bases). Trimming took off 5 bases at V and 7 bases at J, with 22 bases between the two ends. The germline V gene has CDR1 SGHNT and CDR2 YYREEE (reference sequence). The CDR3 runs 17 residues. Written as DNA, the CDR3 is TGTGCCAGCAGGATTGGGGGCAGGGTTGGGGTAAATTCACCCCTCCACTTT. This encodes CASRIGGRVGVNSPLHF. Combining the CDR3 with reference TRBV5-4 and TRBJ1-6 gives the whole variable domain ETGVTQSPTHLIKTRGQQVTLRCSSQSGHNTVSWYQQALGQGPQFIFQYYREEENGRGNFPPRFSGLQFPNYSSELNVNALELDDSALYLCASRIGGRVGVNSPLHFGNGTRLTVT.

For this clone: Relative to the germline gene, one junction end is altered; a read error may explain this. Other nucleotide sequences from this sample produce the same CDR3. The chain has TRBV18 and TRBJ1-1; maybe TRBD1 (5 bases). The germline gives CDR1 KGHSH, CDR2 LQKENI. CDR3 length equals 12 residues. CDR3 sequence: CASSPQGTEAFF. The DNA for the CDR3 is TGTGCCAGCTCACCGCAGGGTACTGAGGCTTTCTTT. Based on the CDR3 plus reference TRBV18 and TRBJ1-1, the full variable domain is NAGVMQNPRHLVRRRGQEARLRCSPMKGHSHVYWYRQLPEEGLKFMVYLQKENIIDESGMPKERFSAEFPKEGPSILRIQQVVRGDSAAYFCASSPQGTEAFFGQGTRLTVV.

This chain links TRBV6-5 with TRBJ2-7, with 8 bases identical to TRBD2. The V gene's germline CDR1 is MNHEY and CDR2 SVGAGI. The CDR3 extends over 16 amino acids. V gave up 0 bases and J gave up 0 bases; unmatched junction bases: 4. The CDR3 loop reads CASSYSSGGASYEQYF. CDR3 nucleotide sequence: TGTGCCAGCAGTTACTCCTCCGGGGGGGCCTCCTACGAGCAGTACTTC.

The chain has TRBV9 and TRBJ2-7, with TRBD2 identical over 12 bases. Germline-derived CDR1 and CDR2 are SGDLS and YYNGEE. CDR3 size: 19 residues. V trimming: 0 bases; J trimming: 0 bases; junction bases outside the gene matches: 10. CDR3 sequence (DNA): TGTGCCAGCAGCGTAGCCCTACTAGCGGGAGGTAGGGGCTCCTACGAGCAGTACTTC. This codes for CASSVALLAGGRGSYEQYF. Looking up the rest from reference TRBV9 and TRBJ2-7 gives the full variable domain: DSGVTQTPKHLITATGQRVTLRCSPRSGDLSVYWYQQSLDQGLQFLIQYYNGEERAKGNILERFSAQQFPDLHSELNLSSLELGDSALYFCASSVALLAGGRGSYEQYFGPGTRLTVT.

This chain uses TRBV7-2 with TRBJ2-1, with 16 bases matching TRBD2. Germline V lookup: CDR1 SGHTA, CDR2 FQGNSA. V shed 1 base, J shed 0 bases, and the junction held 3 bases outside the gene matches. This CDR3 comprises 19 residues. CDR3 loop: CASSLGGLAGGGSYNEQFF. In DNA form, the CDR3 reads TGTGCCAGCAGCTTAGGGGGACTAGCGGGGGGGGGCTCCTACAATGAGCAGTTCTTC.

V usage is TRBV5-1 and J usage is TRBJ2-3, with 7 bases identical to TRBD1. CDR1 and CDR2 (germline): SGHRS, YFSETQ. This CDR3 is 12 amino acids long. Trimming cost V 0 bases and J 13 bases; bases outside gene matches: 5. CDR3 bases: TGCGCCAGCAGCTTGGGGCAGGGGGAGAAGTATTTT. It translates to CASSLGQGEKYF.

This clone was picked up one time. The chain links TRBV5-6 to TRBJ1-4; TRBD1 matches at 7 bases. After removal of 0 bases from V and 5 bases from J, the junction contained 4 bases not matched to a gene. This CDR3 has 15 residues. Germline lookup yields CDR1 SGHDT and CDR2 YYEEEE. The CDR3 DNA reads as TGTGCCAGCAGCTTGGCGGGGACAGCGAATGAAAAACTGTTTTTT. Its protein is CASSLAGTANEKLFF.

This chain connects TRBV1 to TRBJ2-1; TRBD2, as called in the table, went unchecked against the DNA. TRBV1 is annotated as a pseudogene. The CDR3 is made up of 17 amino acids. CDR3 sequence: CTSSQHPTSPCYNEQFF. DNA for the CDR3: TGCACCAGCAGCCAACACCCGACTAGCCCCTGCTACAATGAGCAGTTCTTC.

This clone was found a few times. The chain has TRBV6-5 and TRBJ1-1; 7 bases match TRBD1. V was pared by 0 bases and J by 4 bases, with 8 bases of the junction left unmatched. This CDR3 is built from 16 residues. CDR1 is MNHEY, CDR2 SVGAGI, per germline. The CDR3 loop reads CASSYSTTGSGTEAFF. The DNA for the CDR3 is TGTGCCAGCAGTTACTCCACGACAGGGTCGGGCACTGAAGCTTTCTTT.

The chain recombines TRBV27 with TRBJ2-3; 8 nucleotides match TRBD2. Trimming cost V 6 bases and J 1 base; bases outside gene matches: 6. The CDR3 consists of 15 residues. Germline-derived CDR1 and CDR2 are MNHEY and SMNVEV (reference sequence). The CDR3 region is CASRGLVGGTDTQYF. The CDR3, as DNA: TGTGCCAGCAGGGGACTAGTCGGGGGCACAGATACGCAGTATTTT.

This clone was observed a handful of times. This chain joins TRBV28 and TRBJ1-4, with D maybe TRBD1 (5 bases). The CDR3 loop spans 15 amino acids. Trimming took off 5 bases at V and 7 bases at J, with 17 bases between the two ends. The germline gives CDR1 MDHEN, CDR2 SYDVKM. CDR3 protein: CASSLAGPLGEKLFF. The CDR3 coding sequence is TGTGCCAGCAGTCTGGCGGGGCCTCTGGGTGAAAAACTGTTTTTT.

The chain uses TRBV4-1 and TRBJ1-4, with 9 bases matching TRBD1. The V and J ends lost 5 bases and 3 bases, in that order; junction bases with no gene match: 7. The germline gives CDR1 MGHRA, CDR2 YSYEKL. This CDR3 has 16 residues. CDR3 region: CASSGTGTMANEKLFF. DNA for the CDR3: TGCGCCAGCAGCGGGACAGGGACCATGGCTAATGAAAAACTGTTTTTT.

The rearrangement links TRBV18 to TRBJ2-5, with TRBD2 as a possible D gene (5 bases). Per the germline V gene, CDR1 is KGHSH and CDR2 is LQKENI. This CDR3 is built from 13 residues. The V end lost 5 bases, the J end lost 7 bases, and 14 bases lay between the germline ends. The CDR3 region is CASSEMEDGTQYF. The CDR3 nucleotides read TGTGCCAGCTCAGAAATGGAGGATGGGACCCAGTACTTC.

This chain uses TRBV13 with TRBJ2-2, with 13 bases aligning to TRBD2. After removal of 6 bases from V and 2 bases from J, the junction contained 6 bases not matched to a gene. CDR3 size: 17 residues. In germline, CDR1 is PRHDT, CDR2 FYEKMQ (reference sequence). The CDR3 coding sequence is TGTGCCAGCAGTCTTCGGACTAGCGGGAGTAACACCGGGGAGCTGTTTTTT. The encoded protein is CASSLRTSGSNTGELFF.

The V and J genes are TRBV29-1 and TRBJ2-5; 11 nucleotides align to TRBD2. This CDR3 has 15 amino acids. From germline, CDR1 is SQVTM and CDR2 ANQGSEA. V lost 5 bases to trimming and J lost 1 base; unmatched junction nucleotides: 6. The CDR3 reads CSVSHGTSGQETQYF. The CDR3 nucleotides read TGCAGCGTTTCTCATGGGACTAGCGGCCAAGAGACCCAGTACTTC. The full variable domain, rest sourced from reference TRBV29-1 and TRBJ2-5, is SAVISQKPSRDICQRGTSLTIQCQVDSQVTMMFWYRQQPGQSLTLIATANQGSEATYESGFVIDKFPISRPNLTFSTLTVSNMSPEDSSIYLCSVSHGTSGQETQYFGPGTRLLVL.

For the CDR3, the DNA is TGTGCCAGCAGCCGTCTTCTCGAGGCTTCCAGCAATCAGCCCCAGCATTTT. Its translation is CASSRLLEASSNQPQHF. The chain has TRBV4-2 and TRBJ1-5; D unresolved. CDR3 length: 17 amino acids. CDR1 is LGHNA, CDR2 YNFKEQ, per germline. V was clipped by 4 bases and J by 1 base, with 17 bases between them.

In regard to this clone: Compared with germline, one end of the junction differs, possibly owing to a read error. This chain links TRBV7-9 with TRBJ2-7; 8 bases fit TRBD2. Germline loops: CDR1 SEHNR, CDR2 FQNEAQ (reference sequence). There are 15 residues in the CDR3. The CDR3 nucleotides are TGTTCCAGCAGCTTAGGGTATAGCGGGGCCTACGAGCAGTACTTC. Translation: CSSSLGYSGAYEQYF.

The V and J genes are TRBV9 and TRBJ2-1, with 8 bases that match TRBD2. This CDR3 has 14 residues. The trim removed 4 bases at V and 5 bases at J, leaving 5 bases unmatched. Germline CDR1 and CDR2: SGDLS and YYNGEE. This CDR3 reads CASSPGTRHNEQFF. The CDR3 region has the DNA TGTGCCAGCAGCCCCGGGACTAGACACAATGAGCAGTTCTTC.

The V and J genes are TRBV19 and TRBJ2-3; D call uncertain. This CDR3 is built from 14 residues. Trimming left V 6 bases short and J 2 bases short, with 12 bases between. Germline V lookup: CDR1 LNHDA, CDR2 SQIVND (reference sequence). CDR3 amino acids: CASREYLNTDTQYF. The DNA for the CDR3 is TGTGCCAGTAGGGAGTACCTTAACACAGATACGCAGTATTTT.

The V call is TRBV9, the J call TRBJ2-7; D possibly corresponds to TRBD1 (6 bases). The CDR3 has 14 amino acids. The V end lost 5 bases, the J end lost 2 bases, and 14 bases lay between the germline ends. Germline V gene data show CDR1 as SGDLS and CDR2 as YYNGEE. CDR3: CASSDSDSPYEQYF. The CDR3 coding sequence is TGTGCCAGCAGTGACTCGGACAGCCCCTACGAGCAGTACTTC.

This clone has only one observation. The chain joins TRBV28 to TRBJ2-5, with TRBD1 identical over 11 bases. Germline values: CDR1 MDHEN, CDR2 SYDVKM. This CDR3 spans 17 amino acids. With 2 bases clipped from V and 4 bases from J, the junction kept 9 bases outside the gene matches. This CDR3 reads CASSLRGPGQGGETQYF. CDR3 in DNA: TGTGCCAGCAGTTTAAGAGGGCCGGGACAGGGGGGAGAGACCCAGTACTTC. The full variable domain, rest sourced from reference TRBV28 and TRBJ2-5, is DVKVTQSSRYLVKRTGEKVFLECVQDMDHENMFWYRQDPGLGLRLIYFSYDVKMKEKGDIPEGYSVSREKKERFSLILESASTNQTSMYLCASSLRGPGQGGETQYFGPGTRLLVL.

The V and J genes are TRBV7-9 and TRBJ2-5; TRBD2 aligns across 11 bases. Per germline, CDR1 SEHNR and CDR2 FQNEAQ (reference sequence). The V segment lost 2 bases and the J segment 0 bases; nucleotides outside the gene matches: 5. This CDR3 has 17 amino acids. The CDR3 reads CASSLKTSGVYQETQYF. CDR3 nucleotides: TGTGCCAGCAGCTTAAAGACTAGCGGGGTGTACCAAGAGACCCAGTACTTC.

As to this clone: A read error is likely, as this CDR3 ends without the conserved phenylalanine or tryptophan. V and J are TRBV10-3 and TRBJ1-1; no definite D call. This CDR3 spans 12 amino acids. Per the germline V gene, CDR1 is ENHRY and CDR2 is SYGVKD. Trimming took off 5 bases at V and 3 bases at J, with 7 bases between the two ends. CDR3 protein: CAISRPDTEAFL. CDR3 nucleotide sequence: TGTGCCATCAGTCGCCCCGACACTGAAGCTTTCCTT.